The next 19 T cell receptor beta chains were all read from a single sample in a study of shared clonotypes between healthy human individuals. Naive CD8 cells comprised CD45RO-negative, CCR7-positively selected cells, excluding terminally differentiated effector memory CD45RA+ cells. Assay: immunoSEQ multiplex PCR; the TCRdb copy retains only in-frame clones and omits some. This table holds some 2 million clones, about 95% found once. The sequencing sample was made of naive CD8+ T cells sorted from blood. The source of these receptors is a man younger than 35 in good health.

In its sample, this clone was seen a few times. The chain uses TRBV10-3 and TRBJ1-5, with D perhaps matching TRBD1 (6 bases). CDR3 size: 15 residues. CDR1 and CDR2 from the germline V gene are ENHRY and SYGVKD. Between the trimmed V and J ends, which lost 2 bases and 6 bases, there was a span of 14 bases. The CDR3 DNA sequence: TGTGCCATCAGTGAGGAGACAGGCGTCGGTCAGCCCCAGCATTTT. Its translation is CAISEETGVGQPQHF.

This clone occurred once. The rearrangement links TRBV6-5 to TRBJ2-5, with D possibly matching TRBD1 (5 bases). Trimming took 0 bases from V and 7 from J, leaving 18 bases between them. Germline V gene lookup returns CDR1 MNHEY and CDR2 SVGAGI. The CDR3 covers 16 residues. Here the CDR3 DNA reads TGTGCCAGCAGTTACTCGATACGGCCGGATCAGGGGACCCAGTACTTC. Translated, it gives CASSYSIRPDQGTQYF.

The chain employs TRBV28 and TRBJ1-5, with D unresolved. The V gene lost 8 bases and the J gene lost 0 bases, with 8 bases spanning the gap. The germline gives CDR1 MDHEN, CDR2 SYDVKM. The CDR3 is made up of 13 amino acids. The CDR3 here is CASGRFSNQPQHF. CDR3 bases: TGTGCCAGCGGCAGGTTTAGCAATCAGCCCCAGCATTTT.

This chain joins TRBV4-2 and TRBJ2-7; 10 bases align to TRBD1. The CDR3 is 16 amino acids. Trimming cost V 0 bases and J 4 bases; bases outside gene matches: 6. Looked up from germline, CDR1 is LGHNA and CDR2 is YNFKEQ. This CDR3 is CASSQEVGTGAYEQYF. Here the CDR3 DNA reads TGTGCCAGCAGCCAAGAGGTGGGGACAGGGGCTTACGAGCAGTACTTC.

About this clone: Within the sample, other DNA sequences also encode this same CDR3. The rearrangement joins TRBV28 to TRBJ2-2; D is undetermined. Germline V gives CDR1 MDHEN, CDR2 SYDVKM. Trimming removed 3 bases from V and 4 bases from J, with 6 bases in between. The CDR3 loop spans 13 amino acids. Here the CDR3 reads CASSFRLTGELFF. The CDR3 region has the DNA TGTGCCAGCAGTTTCCGCCTCACCGGGGAGCTGTTTTTT.

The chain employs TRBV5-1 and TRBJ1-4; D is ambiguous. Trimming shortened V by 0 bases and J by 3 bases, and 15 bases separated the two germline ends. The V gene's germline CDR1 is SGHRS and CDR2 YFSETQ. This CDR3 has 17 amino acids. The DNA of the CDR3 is TGCGCCAGCAGCTTGGGGACCGAGTCGCTAGCTAATGAAAAACTGTTTTTT. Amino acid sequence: CASSLGTESLANEKLFF.

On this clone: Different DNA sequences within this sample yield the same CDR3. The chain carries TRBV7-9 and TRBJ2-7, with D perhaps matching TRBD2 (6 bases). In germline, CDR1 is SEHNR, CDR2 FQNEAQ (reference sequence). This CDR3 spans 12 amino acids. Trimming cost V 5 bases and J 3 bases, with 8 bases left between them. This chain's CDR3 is CASSPAGYEQYF. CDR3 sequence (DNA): TGTGCCAGCAGCCCAGCGGGCTACGAGCAGTACTTC.

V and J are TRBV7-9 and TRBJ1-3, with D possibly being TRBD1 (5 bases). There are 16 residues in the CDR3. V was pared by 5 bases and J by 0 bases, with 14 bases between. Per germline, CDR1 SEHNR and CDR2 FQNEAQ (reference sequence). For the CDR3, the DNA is TGTGCCAGCAGCGTACCCGGGACGTCCTCTGGAAACACCATATATTTT. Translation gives CASSVPGTSSGNTIYF.

The CDR3 protein is CASSSGQGGDTGELFF. Here the CDR3 DNA reads TGTGCCAGCAGCTCAGGACAGGGGGGCGACACCGGGGAGCTGTTTTTT. The chain has TRBV7-2 and TRBJ2-2; 10 nucleotides line up with TRBD1. This CDR3 has 16 amino acids. Germline CDR1 is SGHTA and CDR2 is FQGNSA. V shed 4 bases and J 3 bases; nucleotides not matched to a gene: 5.

As DNA, the CDR3 is TGTGCCAGTAGCCCGGTGGATCAGCCCCAGCATTTT. Translated, it gives CASSPVDQPQHF. The chain uses TRBV19 and TRBJ1-5; D gene unclear. Per the germline V gene, CDR1 is LNHDA and CDR2 is SQIVND (reference sequence). There are 12 residues in the CDR3. V lost 6 bases to trimming and J lost 5 bases, with 8 bases between them.

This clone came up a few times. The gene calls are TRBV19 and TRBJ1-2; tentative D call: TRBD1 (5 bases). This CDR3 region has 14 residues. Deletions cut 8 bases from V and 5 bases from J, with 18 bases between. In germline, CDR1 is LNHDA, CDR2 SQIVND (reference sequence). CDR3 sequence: CASRRDLEPYGYTF. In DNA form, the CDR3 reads TGTGCCAGTCGGAGGGACCTAGAGCCATATGGCTACACCTTC.

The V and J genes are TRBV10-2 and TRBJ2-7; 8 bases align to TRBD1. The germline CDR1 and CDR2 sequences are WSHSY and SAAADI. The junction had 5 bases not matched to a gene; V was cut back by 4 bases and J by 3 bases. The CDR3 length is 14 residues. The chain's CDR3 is CASSVDRGGYEQYF. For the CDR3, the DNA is TGCGCCAGCAGTGTCGACAGGGGTGGCTACGAGCAGTACTTC.

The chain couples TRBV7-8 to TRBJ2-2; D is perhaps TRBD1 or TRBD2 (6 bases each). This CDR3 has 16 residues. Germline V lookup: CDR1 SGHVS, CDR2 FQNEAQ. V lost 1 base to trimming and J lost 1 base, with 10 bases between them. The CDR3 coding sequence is TGTGCCAGCAGCTTAGGGACAGCGGGGAACACCGGGGAGCTGTTTTTT. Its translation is CASSLGTAGNTGELFF.

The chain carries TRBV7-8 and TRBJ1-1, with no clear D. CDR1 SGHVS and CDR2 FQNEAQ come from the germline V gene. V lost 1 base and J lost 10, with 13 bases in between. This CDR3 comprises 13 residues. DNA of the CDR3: TGTGCCAGCAGCTTAGATGGCCCGCCAGCAGCTTTCTTT. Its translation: CASSLDGPPAAFF.

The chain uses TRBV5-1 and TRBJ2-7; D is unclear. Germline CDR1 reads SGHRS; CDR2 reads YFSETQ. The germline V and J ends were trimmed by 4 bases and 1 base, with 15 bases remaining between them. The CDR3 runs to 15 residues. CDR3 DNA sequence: TGCGCCAGCAGCCAAGTCGCGGCCCTTTCCTACGAGCAGTACTTC. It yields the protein CASSQVAALSYEQYF.

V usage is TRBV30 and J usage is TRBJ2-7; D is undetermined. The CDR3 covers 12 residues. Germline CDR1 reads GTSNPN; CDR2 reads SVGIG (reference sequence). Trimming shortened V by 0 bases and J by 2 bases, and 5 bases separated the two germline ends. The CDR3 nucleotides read TGTGCCTGGAGTGTCTCGCCCTACGAGCAGTACTTC. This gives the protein CAWSVSPYEQYF. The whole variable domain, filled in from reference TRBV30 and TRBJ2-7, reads SQTIHQWPATLVQPVGSPLSLECTVEGTSNPNLYWYRQAAGRGLQLLFYSVGIGQISSEVPQNLSASRPQDRQFILSSKKLLLSDSGFYLCAWSVSPYEQYFGPGTRLTVT.

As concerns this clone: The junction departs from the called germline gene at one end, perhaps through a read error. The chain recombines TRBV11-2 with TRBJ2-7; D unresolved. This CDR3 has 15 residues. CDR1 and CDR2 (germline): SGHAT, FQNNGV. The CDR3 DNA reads TGTGCCAGCAGCGTAGACCAGAAGTTAGCCTACGAGCAGTACTTC. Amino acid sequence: CASSVDQKLAYEQYF.

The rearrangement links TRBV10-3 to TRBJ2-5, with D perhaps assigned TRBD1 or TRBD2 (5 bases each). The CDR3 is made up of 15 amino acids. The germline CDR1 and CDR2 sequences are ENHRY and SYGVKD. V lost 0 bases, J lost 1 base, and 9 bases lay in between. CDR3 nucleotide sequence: TGTGCCATCAGTGAGTCGAACGGGGCCCAAGAGACCCAGTACTTC. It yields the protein CAISESNGAQETQYF.

The DNA for the CDR3 is TGTGCCAGCAGTTTAGCCAGAAACTACTATGGCTACACCTTC. Encoded protein: CASSLARNYYGYTF. V is TRBV27 and J is TRBJ1-2; D ambiguous. This CDR3 spans 14 amino acids. Looked up from germline, CDR1 is MNHEY and CDR2 is SMNVEV (reference sequence). V gave up 2 bases and J gave up 3 bases, with 10 bases separating them.